The source of this TCR beta chain is a study of molecular identifiers for immune sequencing clone quantification. Study outcomes and limitations: Spiked Jurkat TCR RNA originating from one cell could reportedly be identified amid more than 950,000 naive cells. Highly expanded clone sizes could be underestimated through barcode sharing by identical TCR molecules.

V was trimmed by 4 bases and J by 0 bases, leaving 6 bases between them. Per germline, CDR1 SEHNR and CDR2 FQNEAQ (reference sequence). This CDR3 contains 13 residues. TCRdb passed the PCR reads through MiXCR, listing each CDR3 protein once. The sample lists under 600,000 distinct CDR3 sequences, about 20% occurring once. Sequencing libraries of naive CD8 cells derived from approximately 20,000 to 1,000,000 sorted cells with 10%, 30% or 50% RNA. Naive CD8 T cell sorting was performed on the CD8+CD4-CCR7+CD45RA+ phenotype. The table lists this clonotype with many counts. Its antigen is still unknown. The V call is TRBV7-9, the J call TRBJ1-1, with D uncertain. This clonotype was sampled from a human donor in good health. Some libraries in this study had Jurkat cell RNA spiked in. Sequencing input: naive CD8+ T cells from blood, with Jurkat cell RNA spiked in. Subset denoted: FACS-sorted CD8+CD4-CCR7+CD45RA+ naive T cells. In DNA, the CDR3 is TGTGCCAGCAGCTCGAACTTGAACACTGAAGCTTTCTTT. It yields the protein CASSSNLNTEAFF.